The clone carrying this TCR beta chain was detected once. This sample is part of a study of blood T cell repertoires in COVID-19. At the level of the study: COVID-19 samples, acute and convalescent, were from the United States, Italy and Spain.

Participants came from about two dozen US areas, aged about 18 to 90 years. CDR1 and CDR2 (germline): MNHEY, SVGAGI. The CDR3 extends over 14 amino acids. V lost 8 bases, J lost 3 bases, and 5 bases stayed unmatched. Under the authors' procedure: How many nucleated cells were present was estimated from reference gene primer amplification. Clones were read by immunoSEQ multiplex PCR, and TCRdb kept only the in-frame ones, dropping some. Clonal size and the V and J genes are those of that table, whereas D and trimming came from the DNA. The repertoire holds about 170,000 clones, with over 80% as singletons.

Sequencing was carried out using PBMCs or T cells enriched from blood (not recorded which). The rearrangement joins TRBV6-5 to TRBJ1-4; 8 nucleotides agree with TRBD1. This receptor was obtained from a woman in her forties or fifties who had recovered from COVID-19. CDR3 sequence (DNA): TGTGCCAGCGCCATGACAGGGGCTAATGAAAAACTGTTTTTT. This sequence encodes CASAMTGANEKLFF.